These T cell receptor beta chains were read from a single sample in a study of cytomegalovirus exposure and HLA in healthy donors. The method was immunoSEQ multiplex PCR; TCRdb's version includes in-frame clones alone and lacks a portion of them. In the table there are some 180,000 clones, roughly 75% of which are singletons. The sequenced sample was PBMCs. The receptors stem from a woman in her 30s in good health and CMV-seronegative. CDR3s include the opening cysteine and the closing phenylalanine or tryptophan. Each record gives: J gene, D gene, V gene, clone size, CDR3 protein, CDR3 DNA. A D gene is named only where the DNA matches it firmly. Clone sizes are given selectively: once, few, many, or a class where the clone is expanded.

J: TRBJ2-3; D: TRBD2; V: TRBV7-9; size: -; CDR3: CASSRTSGADTQYF; DNA: TGTGCCAGCAGCCGGACTAGCGGGGCAGATACGCAGTATTTT
J: TRBJ2-7; D: -; V: TRBV7-2; size: -; CDR3: CASSQGQRSVHEQYF; DNA: TGTGCCAGCAGCCAAGGCCAGAGGTCAGTCCACGAGCAGTACTTC
J: TRBJ2-7; D: -; V: TRBV27; size: -; CDR3: CASRAAYEQYF; DNA: TGTGCCAGCAGGGCCGCCTACGAGCAGTACTTC
J: TRBJ1-2; D: TRBD1; V: TRBV29-1; size: -; CDR3: CSVEGGQGNYGYTF; DNA: TGCAGCGTTGAAGGCGGACAGGGGAACTATGGCTACACCTTC
J: TRBJ1-5; D: -; V: TRBV10-2; size: -; CDR3: CASRDGQSYQPQHF; DNA: TGCGCCAGCCGCGATGGACAGTCTTATCAGCCCCAGCATTTT
J: TRBJ2-7; D: -; V: TRBV27; size: few; CDR3: CASSFSGIAYEQYF; DNA: TGTGCCAGCAGTTTCTCGGGTATTGCCTACGAGCAGTACTTC
J: TRBJ2-7; D: -; V: TRBV2; size: -; CDR3: CASTKSVGVSSSYEQYF; DNA: TGTGCCAGCACTAAATCCGTCGGGGTGTCAAGCTCCTACGAGCAGTACTTC
J: TRBJ1-3; D: -; V: TRBV4-1; size: -; CDR3: CASSQDGGDTAGNTIYF; DNA: TGCGCCAGCAGCCAAGACGGAGGTGACACGGCTGGAAACACCATATATTTT
J: TRBJ1-4; D: -; V: TRBV5-4; size: -; CDR3: CASSLGGVPTNEKLFF; DNA: TGTGCCAGCAGCTTGGGAGGAGTCCCAACTAATGAAAAACTGTTTTTT
J: TRBJ2-3; D: TRBD1; V: TRBV2; size: -; CDR3: CASSLGQGTQYF; DNA: TGTGCCAGCAGTTTAGGACAGGGTACACAGTATTTT
J: TRBJ2-1; D: TRBD2; V: TRBV11-2; size: few; CDR3: CASSSRLAGNEQFF; DNA: TGTGCCAGCAGCTCCCGACTAGCTGGCAATGAGCAGTTCTTC
J: TRBJ2-7; D: TRBD1; V: TRBV9; size: -; CDR3: CASSVRGTGSYEQYF; DNA: TGTGCCAGCAGCGTTAGAGGGACAGGCTCCTACGAGCAGTACTTC
J: TRBJ2-3; D: TRBD2; V: TRBV30; size: -; CDR3: CAWIAGGTDTQYF; DNA: TGTGCCTGGATAGCGGGGGGAACAGATACGCAGTATTTT
J: TRBJ1-5; D: TRBD1; V: TRBV7-9; size: -; CDR3: CASSVSTGRLSNQPQHF; DNA: TGTGCCAGCAGCGTATCGACAGGGCGCCTTAGCAATCAGCCCCAGCATTTT
J: TRBJ1-4; D: -; V: TRBV6-1; size: once; CDR3: CASSEHNEKLFF; DNA: TGTGCCAGCAGTGAACATAATGAAAAACTGTTTTTT
J: TRBJ1-1; D: -; V: TRBV4-2; size: few; CDR3: CASSPGRVTTEAFF; DNA: TGTGCCAGCAGCCCTGGGCGGGTGACCACTGAAGCTTTCTTT
J: TRBJ2-6; D: TRBD2; V: TRBV7-7; size: -; CDR3: CASSFGLAGDSGANVLTF; DNA: TGTGCTAGCAGCTTCGGACTAGCGGGGGACTCTGGGGCCAACGTCCTGACTTTC
J: TRBJ1-2; D: -; V: TRBV4-3; size: -; CDR3: CASSHVGQFYGYTF; DNA: TGCGCCAGCAGCCACGTAGGACAGTTCTATGGCTACACCTTC
J: TRBJ1-6; D: TRBD1; V: TRBV27; size: -; CDR3: CARYYTGAGGYNSPLHF; DNA: TGTGCCCGGTACTATACAGGGGCGGGGGGCTATAATTCACCCCTCCACTTT
J: TRBJ1-2; D: TRBD1; V: TRBV4-1; size: -; CDR3: CASSQEPGQLNYGYTF; DNA: TGCGCCAGCAGCCAGGAACCGGGACAGCTTAACTATGGCTACACCTTC
J: TRBJ1-4; D: TRBD1; V: TRBV5-1; size: -; CDR3: CASSLSGTGNEKLFF; DNA: TGCGCCAGCAGCTTGAGCGGGACAGGGAACGAAAAACTGTTTTTT
J: TRBJ1-1; D: -; V: TRBV9; size: -; CDR3: CASSVESGNTEAFF; DNA: TGTGCCAGCAGCGTAGAGTCAGGGAACACTGAAGCTTTCTTT
J: TRBJ2-7; D: -; V: TRBV14; size: few; CDR3: CASSQGLGRGSSYEQYF; DNA: TGTGCCAGCAGCCAAGGGTTGGGCAGGGGTAGCTCCTACGAGCAGTACTTC
J: TRBJ1-6; D: TRBD1; V: TRBV10-2; size: -; CDR3: CASTVTQGASSPLHF; DNA: TGCGCCAGCACCGTGACACAGGGGGCGTCATCACCCCTCCACTTT
J: TRBJ2-3; D: TRBD2; V: TRBV7-9; size: -; CDR3: CASSLDRGSSGARADTQYF; DNA: TGTGCCAGCAGCTTAGATCGAGGCTCTAGCGGGGCCCGCGCAGATACGCAGTATTTT
J: TRBJ2-1; D: TRBD1; V: TRBV7-8; size: once; CDR3: CASIFTGGQDNEQFF; DNA: TGTGCCAGCATCTTTACAGGGGGCCAAGACAATGAGCAGTTCTTC
J: TRBJ1-2; D: -; V: TRBV2; size: -; CDR3: CASSGAGYTF; DNA: TGTGCCAGCAGTGGGGCGGGGTACACCTTC
J: TRBJ2-1; D: TRBD2; V: TRBV11-1; size: -; CDR3: CASSQGRLAGYNEQFF; DNA: TGTGCCAGCAGCCAAGGCCGGCTAGCGGGGTACAATGAGCAGTTCTTC
J: TRBJ2-7; D: -; V: TRBV7-9; size: -; CDR3: CASSSRGLAEQYF; DNA: TGTGCCAGCAGCTCTCGGGGACTTGCCGAGCAGTACTTC
J: TRBJ1-2; D: -; V: TRBV11-2; size: -; CDR3: CASSLVTVSYGYTF; DNA: TGTGCCAGCAGCTTAGTAACAGTTTCTTATGGCTACACCTTC
J: TRBJ1-5; D: TRBD1; V: TRBV29-1; size: -; CDR3: CSVGTVPALSNQPQHF; DNA: TGCAGCGTGGGGACAGTCCCCGCTCTTAGCAATCAGCCCCAGCATTTT
J: TRBJ1-2; D: -; V: TRBV5-4; size: -; CDR3: CASSPGATYGYTF; DNA: TGTGCCAGCAGCCCAGGGGCGACCTATGGCTACACCTTC
J: TRBJ1-3; D: -; V: TRBV5-1; size: -; CDR3: CASSPLVTDSGNTIYF; DNA: TGCGCCAGCAGCCCCCTGGTGACAGACTCTGGAAACACCATATATTTT
J: TRBJ2-3; D: -; V: TRBV27; size: -; CDR3: CASSLSGTQYF; DNA: TGTGCCAGCAGTTTGAGTGGTACGCAGTATTTT
J: TRBJ2-1; D: -; V: TRBV10-3; size: few; CDR3: CASQSGSTYNEQFF; DNA: TGTGCCTCTCAATCAGGGTCCACCTACAATGAGCAGTTCTTC
J: TRBJ2-1; D: -; V: TRBV5-1; size: -; CDR3: CASSLDVRGAVDEQFF; DNA: TGCGCCAGCAGCTTGGATGTCCGGGGGGCGGTGGATGAGCAGTTCTTC
J: TRBJ1-5; D: TRBD1; V: TRBV25-1; size: once; CDR3: CASSDPDRAGGNQPQHF; DNA: TGTGCCAGCAGTGACCCTGACAGGGCCGGAGGCAATCAGCCCCAGCATTTT
J: TRBJ2-3; D: TRBD1; V: TRBV19; size: -; CDR3: CASSKGQGRDTQYF; DNA: TGTGCCAGTAGTAAAGGACAGGGTCGAGATACGCAGTATTTT
J: TRBJ2-2; D: -; V: TRBV27; size: -; CDR3: CASSRGGGTGELFF; DNA: TGTGCCAGCTCTCGGGGAGGGGGCACCGGGGAGCTGTTTTTT
J: TRBJ1-1; D: -; V: TRBV19; size: -; CDR3: CASSMARVNTEAFF; DNA: TGTGCCAGCAGTATGGCCAGGGTGAACACTGAAGCTTTCTTT
J: TRBJ1-2; D: -; V: TRBV2; size: -; CDR3: CAIYTQGKSYGYTF; DNA: TGTGCCATCTACACACAGGGAAAATCGTATGGCTACACCTTC
J: TRBJ2-1; D: TRBD2; V: TRBV4-2; size: -; CDR3: CASSQVPSGVGEQFF; DNA: TGTGCCAGCAGCCAAGTACCTAGCGGGGTTGGTGAGCAGTTCTTC
J: TRBJ1-4; D: -; V: TRBV2; size: -; CDR3: CASTRQANNEKLFF; DNA: TGTGCCAGCACCCGACAGGCAAATAATGAAAAACTGTTTTTT